The 29 T cell receptor beta chains in this list originate from one sample, sequenced in a study of PD-1 blockade in classical Hodgkin lymphoma. The assay was immunoSEQ multiplex PCR, and TCRdb's table has in-frame clones only and misses some. The sample shows fewer than 90,000 clones, under 95% of them seen only once. Brentuximab vedotin exposure varied, and every patient relapsed after autologous stem cell transplantation. The source was peripheral blood mononuclear cells (PBMCs), collected at baseline. These receptors were collected from a human donor with classical Hodgkin lymphoma.

V is TRBV9 and J is TRBJ2-5, with 8 bases lining up with TRBD1. The CDR3 is 15 amino acids. Trimming cost V 4 bases and J 5 bases; bases outside gene matches: 10. The germline gives CDR1 SGDLS, CDR2 YYNGEE. The CDR3 sequence: CASSFGGQVQETQYF. CDR3 nucleotides: TGTGCCAGCAGCTTCGGGGGACAGGTGCAGGAGACCCAGTACTTC.

J is TRBJ2-3 and V is TRBV2; 8 positions agree with TRBD1. V was clipped by 6 bases and J by 1 base; unmatched bases: 9. This CDR3 spans 16 amino acids. Germline V CDR1 and CDR2: SNHLY, FYNNEI. CDR3 sequence (DNA): TGTGCCAGCAGCGCCCTTGGGACAGGTCGCACAGATACGCAGTATTTT. It is translated as CASSALGTGRTDTQYF.

Here the CDR3 reads CASSSTLAGSTDTQYF. Here the CDR3 DNA reads TGCGCCAGCAGCTCCACACTAGCGGGAAGCACAGATACGCAGTATTTT. The chain couples TRBV5-1 to TRBJ2-3; 10 bases match TRBD2. CDR3 length equals 16 residues. Per germline, CDR1 SGHRS and CDR2 YFSETQ. Losses at the gene ends were 3 bases for V and 0 bases for J; bases not matched to a gene: 4. The full variable domain, completed using reference TRBV5-1 and TRBJ2-3, is KAGVTQTPRYLIKTRGQQVTLSCSPISGHRSVSWYQQTPGQGLQFLFEYFSETQRNKGNFPGRFSGRQFSNSRSEMNVSTLELGDSALYLCASSSTLAGSTDTQYFGPGTRLTVL.

J is TRBJ1-6 and V is TRBV2; the match to TRBD1 covers 12 bases. CDR1 and CDR2 (germline): SNHLY, FYNNEI. This CDR3 comprises 14 residues. The J segment lost 9 bases and the V segment lost 4 bases, leaving 1 base of the junction unmatched. The CDR3 region is CASSAGQGASPLHF. CDR3 bases: TGTGCCAGCAGTGCGGGACAGGGGGCTTCACCCCTCCACTTT.

The chain carries TRBV20-1 and TRBJ2-7, with D perhaps matching TRBD1 (5 bases). Germline V gives CDR1 DFQATT, CDR2 SNEGSKA (reference sequence). Trimming shortened V by 3 bases and J by 3 bases, and 6 bases separated the two germline ends. The CDR3 is 11 amino acids. The CDR3 reads CSASQGYEQYF. CDR3 DNA sequence: TGCAGTGCTAGCCAGGGCTACGAGCAGTACTTC.

The chain is built from TRBV27 and TRBJ2-3; a possible D gene is TRBD1 (6 bases). CDR1 is MNHEY, CDR2 SMNVEV, per germline (reference sequence). The CDR3 has 13 amino acids. The V and J ends lost 3 bases and 7 bases respectively, with 11 bases between them. CDR3 nucleotides: TGTGCCAGCAGTTTGTTGGGACAAAATACGCAGTATTTT. It yields the protein CASSLLGQNTQYF.

The rearrangement links TRBV2 to TRBJ2-7, with 10 bases aligning to TRBD2. Unmatched junction bases numbered 7, after V lost 4 bases and J lost 4 bases. The germline V gene encodes CDR1 SNHLY and CDR2 FYNNEI. This CDR3 has 15 residues. The CDR3 sequence: CASSVGLAKSYEQYF. Written as DNA, the CDR3 is TGTGCCAGCAGTGTGGGACTAGCGAAGAGTTACGAGCAGTACTTC.

V and J are TRBV11-1 and TRBJ1-1; no firm D call. Germline CDR1 SGHAT, CDR2 FQDESV (reference sequence). V was cut by 5 bases and J by 2 bases, with 6 bases left in between. The CDR3 extends over 12 amino acids. CDR3 bases: TGTGCCAGCAGCCACTTTAACACTGAAGCTTTCTTT. Encoded protein: CASSHFNTEAFF.

As DNA, the CDR3 is TGTGCCAGCAGTTTCCGGACGGGAGTCGAGCAGTACTTC. Translating it yields CASSFRTGVEQYF. This chain links TRBV27 with TRBJ2-7; a possible D gene is TRBD2 (6 bases). The CDR3 runs to 13 residues. Trimming left V 3 bases short and J 6 bases short, with 12 bases between. The germline V gene encodes CDR1 MNHEY and CDR2 SMNVEV (reference sequence).

The chain uses TRBV9 and TRBJ1-1; D is perhaps TRBD1 (5 bases). The CDR3 length is 14 residues. The V and J ends lost 4 bases and 1 base respectively, with 11 bases between them. Germline V gene data show CDR1 as SGDLS and CDR2 as YYNGEE. The CDR3 nucleotides are TGTGCCAGCAGCCCTATGCAGGGGAACACTGAAGCTTTCTTT. Protein sequence: CASSPMQGNTEAFF.

The genes are TRBV6-6 and TRBJ2-7, with D possibly being TRBD1 (5 bases). V lost 6 bases, J lost 6 bases, and 9 bases lay in between. Germline values: CDR1 MNHNY, CDR2 SVGAGI (reference sequence). The CDR3 runs 11 residues. CDR3 amino acids: CASSQGGEQYF. The CDR3 DNA sequence: TGTGCCAGCAGCCAGGGTGGCGAGCAGTACTTC.

The chain couples TRBV28 to TRBJ1-5; weak D call: TRBD1 (6 bases). Germline-derived CDR1 and CDR2 are MDHEN and SYDVKM. CDR3 length: 17 residues. V dropped 5 bases and J dropped 5 bases, with 22 bases sitting between them. CDR3 sequence: CASSLPGGTEGHQPQHF. Written as DNA, the CDR3 is TGTGCCAGCAGTCTACCCGGGGGCACCGAGGGCCATCAGCCCCAGCATTTT.

The gene calls are TRBV6-4 and TRBJ2-7, with 8 bases fitting TRBD1. V shed 7 bases, J shed 2 bases, and the junction held 7 bases outside the gene matches. This CDR3 comprises 14 residues. Germline V CDR1 and CDR2: MRHNA, SNTAGT. CDR3 bases: TGTGCCAGCATACGACAGGGGAGACCCTACGAGCAGTACTTC. Its protein is CASIRQGRPYEQYF.

This clone was seen a single time. V is TRBV7-9 and J is TRBJ2-7; 8 bases line up with TRBD1. Germline lookup yields CDR1 SEHNR and CDR2 FQNEAQ (reference sequence). With V trimmed by 0 bases and J by 6 bases, 4 bases remained unmatched. The CDR3 consists of 14 residues. CDR3 nucleotide sequence: TGTGCCAGCAGCTTAGCAGACAGGGGAGGCGAGCAGTACTTC. This encodes CASSLADRGGEQYF.

CDR3 in DNA: TGTGCCAGTAGCAGTATAGGAATCTCCTACGAGCAGTACTTC. Translating it yields CASSSIGISYEQYF. The chain has TRBV19 and TRBJ2-7, with D unclear. The CDR3 totals 14 residues. Germline V gives CDR1 LNHDA, CDR2 SQIVND (reference sequence). With 6 bases removed from V and 0 bases from J, the gap between germline ends came to 12 bases.

The rearrangement links TRBV19 to TRBJ1-2, with D unresolved. This CDR3 is built from 15 residues. CDR1 and CDR2 (germline): LNHDA, SQIVND (reference sequence). Trimming removed 3 bases at V and 5 bases at J, with 16 bases between. CDR3: CASSMILEELYGYTF. The CDR3, as DNA: TGTGCCAGTAGTATGATTCTAGAGGAGTTATATGGCTACACCTTC. Variable domain in full (rest from reference TRBV19 and TRBJ1-2): DGGITQSPKYLFRKEGQNVTLSCEQNLNHDAMYWYRQDPGQGLRLIYYSQIVNDFQKGDIAEGYSVSREKKESFPLTVTSAQKNPTAFYLCASSMILEELYGYTFGSGTRLTVV.

The V and J genes are TRBV7-9 and TRBJ2-7, with TRBD1 identical over 9 bases. Germline V gene sequence: CDR1 SEHNR, CDR2 FQNEAQ (reference sequence). The CDR3 runs to 12 residues. The CDR3 DNA reads as TGTTCCGGGGGGACAGGGACCTACGAGCAGTACTTC. It translates to CSGGTGTYEQYF.

The gene calls are TRBV4-3 and TRBJ2-5, with 10 bases identical to TRBD1. Germline assignment: CDR1 LGHNA and CDR2 YSLEER. The CDR3 consists of 15 residues. V lost 1 base to trimming and J lost 4 bases; unmatched junction nucleotides: 3. CDR3 in amino acids: CASSQAWTGGETQYF. The CDR3 bases are TGCGCCAGCAGCCAAGCCTGGACAGGGGGAGAGACCCAGTACTTC.

The CDR3 is CSNPLGTVPSSSTDTQYF. CDR3 DNA: TGCAGCAACCCTCTAGGGACAGTGCCATCTTCTAGCACAGATACGCAGTATTTT. J is TRBJ2-3 and V is TRBV29-1, with 7 bases matching TRBD1. The CDR3 spans 18 residues. CDR1 and CDR2 from the germline V gene are SQVTM and ANQGSEA. V shed 8 bases, J shed 0 bases, and the junction held 20 bases outside the gene matches.

This rearrangement joins TRBV6-1 to TRBJ2-7, with a possible D match to TRBD2 (5 bases). Germline V gene sequence: CDR1 MNHNS, CDR2 SASEGT. This CDR3 is built from 12 residues. V was cut by 7 bases and J by 3 bases, with 10 bases left in between. This chain's CDR3 is CASKERLYEQYF. The CDR3 nucleotides read TGTGCCAGCAAGGAGCGGCTCTACGAGCAGTACTTC.

V usage is TRBV10-3 and J usage is TRBJ2-7, with 11 bases fitting TRBD2. This CDR3 region has 15 residues. Germline V gene sequence: CDR1 ENHRY, CDR2 SYGVKD. V lost 4 bases, J lost 2 bases, and 4 bases stayed unmatched. The DNA of the CDR3 is TGTGCCATCAGTGCCCCTAGCGGGGGGACCTACGAGCAGTACTTC. Translation: CAISAPSGGTYEQYF.

This chain links TRBV6-4 with TRBJ2-5, with D maybe TRBD2 (5 bases). V dropped 7 bases and J dropped 5 bases, with 11 bases sitting between them. This CDR3 is 12 amino acids long. Germline V gene lookup returns CDR1 MRHNA and CDR2 SNTAGT. The CDR3 sequence is CASKAGRETQYF. The CDR3 region has the DNA TGTGCCAGCAAGGCGGGCCGGGAGACCCAGTACTTC.

The chain links TRBV12-5 to TRBJ1-1; D call uncertain. The germline V gene encodes CDR1 LGHNT and CDR2 FRNRAP. With 5 bases removed from V and 0 bases from J, the gap between germline ends came to 4 bases. The CDR3 consists of 12 residues. The CDR3 coding sequence is TGTGCTAGTGGTCTCATGAACACTGAAGCTTTCTTT. Protein: CASGLMNTEAFF.

The chain is built from TRBV7-8 and TRBJ1-4; weak D call: TRBD1 (5 bases). The ends were cut back, 5 bases at V and 1 base at J, with 11 bases in the middle. There are 15 residues in the CDR3. Per the germline V gene, CDR1 is SGHVS and CDR2 is FQNEAQ. For the CDR3, the DNA is TGTGCCAGCAGCCAGACAGTTCTAACTAATGAAAAACTGTTTTTT. Translating it yields CASSQTVLTNEKLFF.

The chain recombines TRBV11-2 with TRBJ1-1; a weak D match, TRBD1 (5 bases). Germline CDR1 SGHAT, CDR2 FQNNGV. Trimming shortened V by 5 bases and J by 2 bases, and 18 bases separated the two germline ends. This CDR3 comprises 16 residues. The CDR3 sequence: CASSPFPGPANTEAFF. The CDR3 region has the DNA TGTGCCAGCAGCCCGTTCCCAGGGCCGGCAAACACTGAAGCTTTCTTT.

This clone was found a few times. The chain combines TRBV28 with TRBJ2-6; 9 nucleotides agree with TRBD2. The trim removed 10 bases at V and 0 bases at J, leaving 25 bases unmatched. The CDR3 length is 22 residues. Germline CDR1 reads MDHEN; CDR2 reads SYDVKM. Written as DNA, the CDR3 is TGTGCCATCAAGCCATCACAGGGGAGGCTAGCGGGGTCCTCCTCTGGGGCCAACGTCCTGACTTTC. Encoded protein: CAIKPSQGRLAGSSSGANVLTF.

The chain couples TRBV2 to TRBJ2-1; TRBD2 is a possible D gene (7 bases). Germline V gives CDR1 SNHLY, CDR2 FYNNEI. Between the trimmed V and J ends, which lost 7 bases and 7 bases, there was a span of 17 bases. The CDR3 totals 14 residues. CDR3 sequence reads: CASIGPGGKNEQFF. The DNA of the CDR3 is TGTGCCAGCATTGGCCCGGGGGGCAAAAATGAGCAGTTCTTC.

The chain joins TRBV30 to TRBJ1-5; the D is unclear. The germline gives CDR1 GTSNPN, CDR2 SVGIG (reference sequence). This CDR3 contains 14 residues. Trimming took off 4 bases at V and 2 bases at J, with 12 bases between the two ends. Here the CDR3 reads CAWMFKGGNQPQHF. CDR3 coding DNA: TGTGCCTGGATGTTTAAAGGTGGCAATCAGCCCCAGCATTTT. The entire variable domain, with the rest obtained from reference TRBV30 and TRBJ1-5, is as follows: SQTIHQWPATLVQPVGSPLSLECTVEGTSNPNLYWYRQAAGRGLQLLFYSVGIGQISSEVPQNLSASRPQDRQFILSSKKLLLSDSGFYLCAWMFKGGNQPQHFGDGTRLSIL.

This chain links TRBV7-6 with TRBJ2-2; unclear D gene. Trimming took off 4 bases at V and 4 bases at J, with 16 bases between the two ends. Germline loops: CDR1 SGHVS, CDR2 FNYEAQ. The CDR3 covers 16 residues. Written as DNA, the CDR3 is TGTGCCAGCAGCTCGTCCGCCGACACACTCACCGGGGAGCTGTTTTTT. It specifies CASSSSADTLTGELFF.